Below, 18 T cell receptor beta chains from the same sample are listed, as sequenced in a study of blood T cell repertoires in COVID-19. Profiling relied on immunoSEQ multiplex PCR, and the TCRdb table lists in-frame clones only, not all of them. The data hold about 140,000 clones, with roughly 85% observed a single time. Sequenced sample: peripheral blood. All receptors derive from a man in his fifties or sixties with acute or convalescent COVID-19.

The chain employs TRBV9 and TRBJ1-3; no reliable D call. This CDR3 has 16 amino acids. The V gene lost 4 bases and the J gene lost 0 bases, with 14 bases spanning the gap. Germline-derived CDR1 and CDR2 are SGDLS and YYNGEE. CDR3: CASSPIPRSSGNTIYF. In DNA, the CDR3 is TGTGCCAGCAGCCCGATTCCCCGGTCCTCTGGAAACACCATATATTTT.

The rearrangement uses TRBV3-1 (or the pseudogene TRBV3-2) and TRBJ2-1; 7 bases fit TRBD2. With 6 bases clipped from V and 4 bases from J, the junction kept 15 bases outside the gene matches. The CDR3 consists of 17 residues. CDR1 and CDR2 from the germline V gene are LGHDT and YNNKEL (reference sequence). In nucleotides, the CDR3 is TGTGCCAGCAGTCCGCGATTTGCGTGGGGGGGATACAATGAGCAGTTCTTC. Protein sequence: CASSPRFAWGGYNEQFF.

The chain carries TRBV4-1 and TRBJ2-7; 9 positions agree with TRBD2. Per germline, CDR1 MGHRA and CDR2 YSYEKL. Trimming at V came to 4 bases and at J to 0 bases, leaving 7 bases not matched to a gene. This CDR3 spans 16 amino acids. CDR3 nucleotide sequence: TGCGCCAGCAGCCTAGGAGGTAGCGGGAGCTCCTACGAGCAGTACTTC. As protein: CASSLGGSGSSYEQYF.

The rearrangement links TRBV9 to TRBJ1-4; 8 bases align to TRBD1. V lost 4 bases and J lost 7; bases outside the gene matches: 6. Looked up from germline, CDR1 is SGDLS and CDR2 is YYNGEE. The CDR3 extends over 14 amino acids. The CDR3 DNA reads TGTGCCAGCAGCCCCGGACAGGGCGTTGAAAAACTGTTTTTT. Protein sequence: CASSPGQGVEKLFF.

This chain joins TRBV7-2 and TRBJ1-2; D is perhaps TRBD1 (5 bases). The V gene's germline CDR1 is SGHTA and CDR2 FQGNSA. CDR3 length equals 14 residues. Trimming pared 1 base from V and 2 bases from J, leaving 8 bases between. The CDR3 DNA follows: TGTGCCAGCAGCTTAGGGGGCCCGAACTATGGCTACACCTTC. Protein: CASSLGGPNYGYTF.

V usage is TRBV5-1 and J usage is TRBJ2-3, with a weak D call TRBD1 (6 bases). The CDR3 sequence is 13 residues long. V gave up 4 bases and J gave up 3 bases, with 9 bases separating them. CDR1 and CDR2 (germline): SGHRS, YFSETQ. CDR3 in amino acids: CASSDGQTDTQYF. The CDR3, as DNA: TGCGCCAGCAGCGACGGACAGACAGATACGCAGTATTTT.

This clone has ten or more counts. The chain carries TRBV10-3 and TRBJ2-1; TRBD2 matches at 14 bases. Germline V lookup: CDR1 ENHRY, CDR2 SYGVKD. The CDR3 is 16 amino acids. Germline trimming cut 10 bases from V and 6 bases from J; bases unmatched to any gene: 11. The CDR3 DNA is TGTGCCACAGGGGGCGCCGGGACTAGCGGGAGCAATGAGCAGTTCTTC. Protein product: CATGGAGTSGSNEQFF.

This clone was counted only a few times. The chain couples TRBV6-2 or TRBV6-3 to TRBJ2-2; TRBD2 aligns across 7 bases. This CDR3 has 17 amino acids. V lost 5 bases to trimming and J lost 6 bases; unmatched junction nucleotides: 15. Germline lookup yields CDR1 MNHEY and CDR2 SVGEGT. The CDR3 here is CASSETLPQGLSGELFF. For the CDR3, the DNA is TGTGCCAGCAGTGAGACATTACCCCAGGGACTATCCGGGGAGCTGTTTTTT.

This CDR3 reads CASSPNLAGGLNEQFF. DNA for the CDR3: TGTGCCAGCAGCCCCAATCTAGCGGGAGGGCTCAATGAGCAGTTCTTC. The genes are TRBV7-3 and TRBJ2-1; 12 positions agree with TRBD2. The V gene end was trimmed by 5 bases and the J gene end by 6 bases; junction bases not matched to a gene: 8. Germline CDR1 is SGHTA and CDR2 is FQGTGA. The CDR3 loop spans 16 amino acids.

Only a few counts were recorded for this clone. V and J are TRBV9 and TRBJ1-6; no firm D call. V was clipped by 0 bases and J by 6 bases, with 10 bases between them. The CDR3 totals 15 residues. CDR1 is SGDLS and CDR2 is YYNGEE in the germline V gene. The CDR3 sequence is CASSVGQAPNSPLHF. CDR3 nucleotide sequence: TGTGCCAGCAGCGTAGGGCAGGCCCCTAATTCACCCCTCCACTTT.

V usage is TRBV7-2 and J usage is TRBJ1-2, with 12 bases matching TRBD1. The V gene end was trimmed by 4 bases and the J gene end by 6 bases; junction bases not matched to a gene: 15. Germline V lookup: CDR1 SGHTA, CDR2 FQGNSA. The CDR3 loop spans 18 amino acids. This CDR3 is CASSSRGTGGAAGNGYTF. The DNA of the CDR3 is TGTGCCAGCAGCTCGCGAGGGACAGGGGGCGCAGCGGGGAATGGCTACACCTTC.

The CDR3 is CATSDRAGGRLGEQYF. Here the CDR3 DNA reads TGTGCCACCAGTGACAGAGCAGGGGGAAGGCTGGGGGAGCAGTACTTC. The genes are TRBV24-1 and TRBJ2-7, with TRBD1 matching 7 bases. CDR1 and CDR2 (germline): KGHDR, SFDVKD. With 4 bases clipped from V and 7 bases from J, the junction kept 15 bases outside the gene matches. This CDR3 region has 16 residues.

The rearrangement joins TRBV19 to TRBJ2-1, with D possibly being TRBD2 (7 bases). The CDR3 extends over 15 amino acids. Trimming took off 6 bases at V and 2 bases at J, with 14 bases between the two ends. Germline loops: CDR1 LNHDA, CDR2 SQIVND (reference sequence). This CDR3 is CASSKEGGAYNEQFF. The CDR3 DNA sequence: TGTGCCAGTAGCAAAGAGGGGGGGGCCTACAATGAGCAGTTCTTC.

On this clone itself: Other DNA sequences in this sample translate to the same CDR3. The chain combines TRBV7-2 with TRBJ1-5; D gene uncertain. The CDR3 has 14 amino acids. Trimming removed 0 bases from V and 1 base from J, with 4 bases in between. Germline V gene sequence: CDR1 SGHTA, CDR2 FQGNSA. In DNA, the CDR3 is TGTGCCAGCAGCTTAGCCAGGAGCAATCAGCCCCAGCATTTT. This sequence encodes CASSLARSNQPQHF. Drawing the rest from reference TRBV7-2 and TRBJ1-5, the complete variable domain is GAGVSQSPSNKVTEKGKDVELRCDPISGHTALYWYRQSLGQGLEFLIYFQGNSAPDKSGLPSDRFSAERTGGSVSTLTIQRTQQEDSAVYLCASSLARSNQPQHFGDGTRLSIL.

Only a few counts were recorded for this clone. This sequence joins TRBV28 and TRBJ1-6; D not certain. The CDR3 runs 17 residues. Germline values: CDR1 MDHEN, CDR2 SYDVKM. Trimming took 6 bases from V and 0 from J, leaving 15 bases between them. This CDR3 reads CASRLGGASSYNSPLHF. DNA of the CDR3: TGTGCCAGCAGACTAGGAGGTGCGAGCTCCTATAATTCACCCCTCCACTTT.

The V gene is TRBV7-8, the J gene TRBJ2-3; 11 bases align to TRBD2. Trimming took 1 base from V and 8 from J; bases not matched to a gene: 14. Per the germline V gene, CDR1 is SGHVS and CDR2 is FQNEAQ. The CDR3 has 18 amino acids. CDR3 nucleotide sequence: TGTGCCAGCAGCTTAGGTGGCACTAGCGGGAGTTTCCCCCGTACGCAGTATTTT. It encodes CASSLGGTSGSFPRTQYF.

The sample holds one count of this clone. The genes are TRBV7-9 and TRBJ2-3; D not certain. Germline V gene lookup returns CDR1 SEHNR and CDR2 FQNEAQ (reference sequence). The V end was cut by 5 bases, the J end by 2 bases, with 17 bases between. The CDR3 is 16 amino acids. CDR3 residues: CASSPTPVGFTDTQYF. The CDR3 DNA follows: TGTGCCAGCAGCCCTACCCCAGTCGGGTTCACAGATACGCAGTATTTT.

V and J are TRBV28 and TRBJ2-2, with D perhaps matching TRBD1 (6 bases). V was pared by 7 bases and J by 5 bases, with 14 bases between. Germline CDR1 is MDHEN and CDR2 is SYDVKM. There are 14 residues in the CDR3. CDR3 sequence reads: CASISGQGTGELFF. The CDR3, as DNA: TGTGCCAGCATCTCGGGACAAGGAACCGGGGAGCTGTTTTTT.